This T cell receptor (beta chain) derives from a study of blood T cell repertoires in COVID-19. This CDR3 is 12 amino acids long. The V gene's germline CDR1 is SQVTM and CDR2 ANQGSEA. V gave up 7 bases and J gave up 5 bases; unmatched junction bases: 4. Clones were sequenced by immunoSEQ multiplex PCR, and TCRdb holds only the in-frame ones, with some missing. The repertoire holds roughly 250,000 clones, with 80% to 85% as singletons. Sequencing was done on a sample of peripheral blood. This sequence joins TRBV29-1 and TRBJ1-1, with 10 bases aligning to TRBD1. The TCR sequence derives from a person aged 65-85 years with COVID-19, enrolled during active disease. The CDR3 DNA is TGCAGCGCGGGACAGGGGTATACTGAAGCTTTCTTT. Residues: CSAGQGYTEAFF.